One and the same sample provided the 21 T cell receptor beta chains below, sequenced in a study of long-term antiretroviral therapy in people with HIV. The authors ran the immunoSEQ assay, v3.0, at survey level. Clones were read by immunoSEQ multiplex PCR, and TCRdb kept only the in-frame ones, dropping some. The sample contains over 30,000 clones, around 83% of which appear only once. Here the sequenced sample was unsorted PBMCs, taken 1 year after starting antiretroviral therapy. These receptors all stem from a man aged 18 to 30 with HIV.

Here the CDR3 reads CASRTSANNEQFF. The CDR3 region has the DNA TGTGCCAGCAGGACTAGCGCAAACAATGAGCAGTTCTTC. V usage is TRBV6-1 and J usage is TRBJ2-1; 8 nucleotides line up with TRBD2. Germline lookup yields CDR1 MNHNS and CDR2 SASEGT. V shed 6 bases, J shed 5 bases, and the junction held 3 bases outside the gene matches. CDR3 length: 13 amino acids.

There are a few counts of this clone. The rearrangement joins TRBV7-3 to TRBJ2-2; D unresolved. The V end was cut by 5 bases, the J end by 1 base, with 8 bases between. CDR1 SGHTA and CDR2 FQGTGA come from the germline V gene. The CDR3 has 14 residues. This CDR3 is CASSTSGNTGELFF. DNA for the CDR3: TGTGCCAGCAGCACCTCTGGGAACACCGGGGAGCTGTTTTTT.

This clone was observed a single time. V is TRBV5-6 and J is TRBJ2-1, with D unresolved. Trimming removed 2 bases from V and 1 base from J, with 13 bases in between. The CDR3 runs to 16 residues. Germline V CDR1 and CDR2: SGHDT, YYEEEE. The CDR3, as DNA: TGTGCCAGCAGCTTCCGGGCCATACATTCCTACAATGAGCAGTTCTTC. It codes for CASSFRAIHSYNEQFF.

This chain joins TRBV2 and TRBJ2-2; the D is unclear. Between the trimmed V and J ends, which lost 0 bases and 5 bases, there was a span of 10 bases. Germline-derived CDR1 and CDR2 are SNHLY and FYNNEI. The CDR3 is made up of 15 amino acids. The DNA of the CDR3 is TGTGCCAGCAGTGAAGCCCTCCGGGCAACCGGGGAGCTGTTTTTT. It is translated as CASSEALRATGELFF.

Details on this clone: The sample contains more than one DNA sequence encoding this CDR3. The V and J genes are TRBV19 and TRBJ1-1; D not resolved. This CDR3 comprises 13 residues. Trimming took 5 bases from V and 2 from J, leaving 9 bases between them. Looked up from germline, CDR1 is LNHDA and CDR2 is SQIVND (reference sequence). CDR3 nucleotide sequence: TGTGCCAGTAGTCCCGACTTAAACACTGAAGCTTTCTTT. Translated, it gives CASSPDLNTEAFF.

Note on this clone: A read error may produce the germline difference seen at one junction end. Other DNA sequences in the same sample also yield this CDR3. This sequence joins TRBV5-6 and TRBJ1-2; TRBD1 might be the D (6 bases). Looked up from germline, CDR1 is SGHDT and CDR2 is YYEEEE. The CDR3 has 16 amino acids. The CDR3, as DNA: TGTGCTAGCAGCTTAAAGTACAGGGAAAGGAACTATGGCTACACCTTC. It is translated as CASSLKYRERNYGYTF.

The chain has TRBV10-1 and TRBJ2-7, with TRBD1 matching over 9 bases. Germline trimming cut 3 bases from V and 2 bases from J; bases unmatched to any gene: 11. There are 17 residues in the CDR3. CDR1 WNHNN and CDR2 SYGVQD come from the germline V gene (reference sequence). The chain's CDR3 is CASSEPQQGAKTYEQYF. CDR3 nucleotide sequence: TGCGCCAGCAGTGAACCTCAACAGGGGGCAAAAACCTACGAGCAGTACTTC.

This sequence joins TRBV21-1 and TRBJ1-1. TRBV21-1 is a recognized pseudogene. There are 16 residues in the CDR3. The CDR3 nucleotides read TGTGCCAGCAGCAATTCCGGGAGAGTAGGGGACACTGAAGCTTTCTTT. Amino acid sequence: CASSNSGRVGDTEAFF.

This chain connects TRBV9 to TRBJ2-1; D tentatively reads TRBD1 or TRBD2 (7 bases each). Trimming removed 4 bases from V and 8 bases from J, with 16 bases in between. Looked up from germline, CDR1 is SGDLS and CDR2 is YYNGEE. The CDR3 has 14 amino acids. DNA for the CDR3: TGTGCCAGCAGCCCGAGGGACAGCGGGGATGAGCAGTTCTTC. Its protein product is CASSPRDSGDEQFF.

CDR3 protein: CASSYGGTDTQYF. For the CDR3, the DNA is TGTGCCAGCAGTTACGGGGGCACAGATACGCAGTATTTT. The chain has TRBV6-5 and TRBJ2-3; D ambiguous. Trimming removed 2 bases from V and 1 base from J, with 4 bases in between. This CDR3 contains 13 residues. The V gene's germline CDR1 is MNHEY and CDR2 SVGAGI.

CDR3 protein: CATSREYEQYF. CDR3 bases: TGTGCCACCAGCAGAGAGTACGAGCAGTACTTC. V and J are TRBV15 and TRBJ2-7; D ambiguous. V lost 0 bases to trimming and J lost 4 bases, with 1 base between them. The CDR3 is 11 residues long. Germline loops: CDR1 LNHNV, CDR2 YYDKDF (reference sequence).

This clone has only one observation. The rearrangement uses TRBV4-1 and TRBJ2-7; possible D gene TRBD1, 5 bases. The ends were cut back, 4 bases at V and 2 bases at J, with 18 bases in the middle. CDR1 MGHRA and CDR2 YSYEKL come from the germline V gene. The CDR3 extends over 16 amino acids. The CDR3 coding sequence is TGCGCCAGCAGCCTCCTTCTGGGGCAGGAAACCTACGAGCAGTACTTC. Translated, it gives CASSLLLGQETYEQYF.

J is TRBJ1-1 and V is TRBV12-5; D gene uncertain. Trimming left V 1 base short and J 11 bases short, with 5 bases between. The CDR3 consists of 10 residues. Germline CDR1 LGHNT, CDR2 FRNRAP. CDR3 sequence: CASGLAGAFF. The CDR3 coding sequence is TGTGCTAGTGGTTTGGCGGGCGCTTTCTTT.

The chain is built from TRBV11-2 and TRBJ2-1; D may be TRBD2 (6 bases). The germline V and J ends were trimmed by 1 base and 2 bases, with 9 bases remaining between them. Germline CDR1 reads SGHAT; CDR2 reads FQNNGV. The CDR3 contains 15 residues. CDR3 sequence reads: CASSLASGPYNEQFF. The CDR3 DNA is TGTGCCAGCAGCTTAGCCAGCGGGCCCTACAATGAGCAGTTCTTC.

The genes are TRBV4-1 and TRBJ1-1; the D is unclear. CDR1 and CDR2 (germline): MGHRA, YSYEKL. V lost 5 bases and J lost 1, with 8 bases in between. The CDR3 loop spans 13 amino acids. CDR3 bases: TGCGCCAGCAGCTCCTGGGGGAACACTGAAGCTTTCTTT. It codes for CASSSWGNTEAFF.

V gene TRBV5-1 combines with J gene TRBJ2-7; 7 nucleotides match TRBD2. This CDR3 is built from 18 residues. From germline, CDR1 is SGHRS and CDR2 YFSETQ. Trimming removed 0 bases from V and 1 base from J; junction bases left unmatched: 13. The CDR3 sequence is CASSLGVREGTVSYEQYF. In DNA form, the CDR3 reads TGCGCCAGCAGCTTGGGAGTTAGGGAGGGAACCGTTTCCTACGAGCAGTACTTC.

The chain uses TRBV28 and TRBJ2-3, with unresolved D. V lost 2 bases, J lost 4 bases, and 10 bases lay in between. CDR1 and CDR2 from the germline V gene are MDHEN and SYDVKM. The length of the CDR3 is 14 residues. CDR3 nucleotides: TGTGCCAGCAGTTTAAACGGGCTGCCAGATACGCAGTATTTT. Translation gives CASSLNGLPDTQYF.

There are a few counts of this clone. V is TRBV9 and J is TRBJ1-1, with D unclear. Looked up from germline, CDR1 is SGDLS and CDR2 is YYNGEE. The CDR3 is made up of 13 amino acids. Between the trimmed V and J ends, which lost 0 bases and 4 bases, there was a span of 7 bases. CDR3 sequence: CASSVAGSTEAFF. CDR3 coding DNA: TGTGCCAGCAGCGTAGCGGGGTCCACTGAAGCTTTCTTT.

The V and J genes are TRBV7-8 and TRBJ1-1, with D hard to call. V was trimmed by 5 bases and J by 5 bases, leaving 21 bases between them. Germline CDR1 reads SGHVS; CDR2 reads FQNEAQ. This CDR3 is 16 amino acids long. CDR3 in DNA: TGTGCCAGCAGCCCCCCCGGGGAGGGAAGTCGGACTGAAGCTTTCTTT. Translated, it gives CASSPPGEGSRTEAFF.

CDR3 coding DNA: TGTGCCAGCAGCGTAGAAGGGGAAGCAACTAATGAAAAACTGTTTTTT. This sequence encodes CASSVEGEATNEKLFF. The chain uses TRBV9 and TRBJ1-4, with TRBD1 as a possible D gene (5 bases). Germline CDR1 and CDR2: SGDLS and YYNGEE. V shed 0 bases and J shed 0 bases, with 9 bases lying between them. The CDR3 is made up of 16 amino acids. The full variable domain, its missing parts supplied by reference TRBV9 and TRBJ1-4, is DSGVTQTPKHLITATGQRVTLRCSPRSGDLSVYWYQQSLDQGLQFLIQYYNGEERAKGNILERFSAQQFPDLHSELNLSSLELGDSALYFCASSVEGEATNEKLFFGSGTQLSVL.

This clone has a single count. CDR3 nucleotides: TGTGCCAGCAGTTACTTGGTCCGGGTTGAAGCTTTCTTT. Amino acid sequence: CASSYLVRVEAFF. The gene calls are TRBV6-6 and TRBJ1-1; D gene ambiguous. CDR1 and CDR2 (germline): MNHNY, SVGAGI (reference sequence). The CDR3 consists of 13 residues. V was clipped by 1 base and J by 7 bases, with 10 bases between them.